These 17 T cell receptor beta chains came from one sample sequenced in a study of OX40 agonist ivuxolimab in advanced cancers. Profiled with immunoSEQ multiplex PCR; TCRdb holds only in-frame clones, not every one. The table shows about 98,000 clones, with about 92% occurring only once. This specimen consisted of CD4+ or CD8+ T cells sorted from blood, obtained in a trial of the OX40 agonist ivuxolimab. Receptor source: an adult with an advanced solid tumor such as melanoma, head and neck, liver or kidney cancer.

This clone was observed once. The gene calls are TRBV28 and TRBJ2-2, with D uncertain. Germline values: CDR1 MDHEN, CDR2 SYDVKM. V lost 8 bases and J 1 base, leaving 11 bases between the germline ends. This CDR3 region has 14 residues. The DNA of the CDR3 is TGTGCCAGCGGCTCCTCTGGGAACACCGGGGAGCTGTTTTTT. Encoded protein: CASGSSGNTGELFF.

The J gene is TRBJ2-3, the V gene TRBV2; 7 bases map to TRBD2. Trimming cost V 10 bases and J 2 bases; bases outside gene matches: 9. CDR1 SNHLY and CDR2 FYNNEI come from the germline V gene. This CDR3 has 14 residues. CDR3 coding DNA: TGTGCCACCAACCCTAGCGGAATCACAGATACGCAGTATTTT. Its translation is CATNPSGITDTQYF. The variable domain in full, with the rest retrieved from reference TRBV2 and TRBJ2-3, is EPEVTQTPSHQVTQMGQEVILRCVPISNHLYFYWYRQILGQKVEFLVSFYNNEISEKSEIFDDQFSVERPDGSNFTLKIRSTKLEDSAMYFCATNPSGITDTQYFGPGTRLTVL.

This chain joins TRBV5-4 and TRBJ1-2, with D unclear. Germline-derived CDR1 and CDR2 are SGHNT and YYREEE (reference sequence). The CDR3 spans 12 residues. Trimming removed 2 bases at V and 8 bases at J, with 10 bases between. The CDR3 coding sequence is TGTGCCAGCAGCTTAGATGGTTACGGCTACACCTTC. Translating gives CASSLDGYGYTF.

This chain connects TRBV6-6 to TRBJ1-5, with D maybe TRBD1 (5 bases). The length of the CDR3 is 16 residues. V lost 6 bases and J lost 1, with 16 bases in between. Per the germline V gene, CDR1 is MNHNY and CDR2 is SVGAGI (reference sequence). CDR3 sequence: CASSYLRDGSNQPQHF. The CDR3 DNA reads TGTGCCAGCAGCTACCTCCGGGACGGAAGCAATCAGCCCCAGCATTTT.

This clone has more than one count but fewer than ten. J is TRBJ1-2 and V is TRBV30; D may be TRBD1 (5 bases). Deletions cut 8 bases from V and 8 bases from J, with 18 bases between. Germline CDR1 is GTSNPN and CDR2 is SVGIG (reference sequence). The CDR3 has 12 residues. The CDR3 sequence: CALSGGVRGYTF. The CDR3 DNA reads TGTGCCCTGAGTGGGGGAGTTCGCGGCTACACCTTC.

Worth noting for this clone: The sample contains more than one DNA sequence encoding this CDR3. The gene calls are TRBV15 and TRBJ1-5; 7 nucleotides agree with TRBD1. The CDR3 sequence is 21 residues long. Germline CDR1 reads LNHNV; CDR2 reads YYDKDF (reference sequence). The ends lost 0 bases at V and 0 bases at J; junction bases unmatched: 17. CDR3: CATSRDVLGVLQGNSNQPQHF. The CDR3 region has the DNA TGTGCCACCAGCAGAGATGTGCTAGGTGTTTTACAGGGGAATAGCAATCAGCCCCAGCATTTT.

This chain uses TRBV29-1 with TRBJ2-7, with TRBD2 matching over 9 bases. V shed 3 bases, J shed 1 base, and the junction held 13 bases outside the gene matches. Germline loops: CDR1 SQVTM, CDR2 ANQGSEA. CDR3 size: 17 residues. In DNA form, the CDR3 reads TGCAGCGTTGATAGGCTAGCGGGACGAGGTAGGTCCTACGAGCAGTACGTC. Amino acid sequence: CSVDRLAGRGRSYEQYV.

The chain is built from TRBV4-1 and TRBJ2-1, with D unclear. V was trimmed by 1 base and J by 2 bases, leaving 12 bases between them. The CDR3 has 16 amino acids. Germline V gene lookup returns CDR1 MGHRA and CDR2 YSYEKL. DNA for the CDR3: TGCGCCAGCAGCCAAGTCCTGGGAAGACCCTACAATGAGCAGTTCTTC. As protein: CASSQVLGRPYNEQFF.

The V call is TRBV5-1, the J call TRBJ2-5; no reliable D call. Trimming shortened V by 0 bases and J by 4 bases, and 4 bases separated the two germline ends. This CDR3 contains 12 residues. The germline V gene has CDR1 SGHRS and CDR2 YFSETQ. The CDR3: CASSLVAETQYF. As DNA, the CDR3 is TGCGCCAGCAGCTTGGTAGCAGAGACCCAGTACTTC.

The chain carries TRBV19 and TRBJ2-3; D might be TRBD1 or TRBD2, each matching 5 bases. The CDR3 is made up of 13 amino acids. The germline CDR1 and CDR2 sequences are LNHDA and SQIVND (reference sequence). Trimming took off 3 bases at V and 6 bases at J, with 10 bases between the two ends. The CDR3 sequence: CASSINWGDTQYF. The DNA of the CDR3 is TGTGCCAGTAGTATCAATTGGGGGGATACGCAGTATTTT.

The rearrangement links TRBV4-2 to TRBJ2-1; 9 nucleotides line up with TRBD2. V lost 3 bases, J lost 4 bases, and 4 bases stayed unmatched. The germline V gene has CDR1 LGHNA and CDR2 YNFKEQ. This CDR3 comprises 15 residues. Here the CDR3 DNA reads TGTGCCAGCAGCCAGGCTAGCGGGGATTACAATGAGCAGTTCTTC. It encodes CASSQASGDYNEQFF.

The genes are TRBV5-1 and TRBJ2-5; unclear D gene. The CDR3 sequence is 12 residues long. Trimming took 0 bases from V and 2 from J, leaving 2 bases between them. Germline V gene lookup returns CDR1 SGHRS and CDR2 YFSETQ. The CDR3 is CASSLEQETQYF. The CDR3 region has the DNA TGCGCCAGCAGCTTGGAGCAAGAGACCCAGTACTTC. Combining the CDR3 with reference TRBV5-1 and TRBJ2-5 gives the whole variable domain KAGVTQTPRYLIKTRGQQVTLSCSPISGHRSVSWYQQTPGQGLQFLFEYFSETQRNKGNFPGRFSGRQFSNSRSEMNVSTLELGDSALYLCASSLEQETQYFGPGTRLLVL.

The CDR3 spells CASSQEDRQGREQYF. CDR3 coding DNA: TGCGCCAGCAGCCAAGAAGACAGACAGGGTAGGGAGCAGTACTTC. The V call is TRBV4-3, the J call TRBJ2-7, with 7 nucleotides matching TRBD1. The V gene end was trimmed by 0 bases and the J gene end by 7 bases; junction bases not matched to a gene: 9. Germline values: CDR1 LGHNA, CDR2 YSLEER. The CDR3 is 15 amino acids.

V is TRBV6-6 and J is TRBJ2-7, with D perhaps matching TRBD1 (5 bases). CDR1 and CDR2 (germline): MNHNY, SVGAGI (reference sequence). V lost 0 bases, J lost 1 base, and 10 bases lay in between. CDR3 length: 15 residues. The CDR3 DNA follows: TGTGCCAGCAGTTACTCGCGCCAGGGATCCTACGAGCAGTACGTC. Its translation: CASSYSRQGSYEQYV.

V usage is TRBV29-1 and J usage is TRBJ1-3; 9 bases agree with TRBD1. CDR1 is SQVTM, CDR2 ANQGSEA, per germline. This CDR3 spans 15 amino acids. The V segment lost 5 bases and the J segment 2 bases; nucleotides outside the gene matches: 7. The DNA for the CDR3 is TGCAGCGTTTTCACCGGGACAGGGACTGGAAACACCATATATTTT. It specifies CSVFTGTGTGNTIYF.

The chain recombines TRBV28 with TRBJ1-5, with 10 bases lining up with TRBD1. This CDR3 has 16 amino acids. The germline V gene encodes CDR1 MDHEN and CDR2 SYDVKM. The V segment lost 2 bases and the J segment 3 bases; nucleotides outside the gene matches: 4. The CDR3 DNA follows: TGTGCCAGCAGTTTAATCGGGACAGGGGACAATCAGCCCCAGCATTTT. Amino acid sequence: CASSLIGTGDNQPQHF.

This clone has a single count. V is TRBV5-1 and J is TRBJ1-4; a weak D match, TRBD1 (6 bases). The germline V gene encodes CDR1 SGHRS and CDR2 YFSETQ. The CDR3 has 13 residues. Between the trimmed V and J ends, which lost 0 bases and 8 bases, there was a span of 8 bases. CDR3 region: CASSLDDREKLFF. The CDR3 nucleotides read TGCGCCAGCAGCTTGGACGACAGGGAAAAACTGTTTTTT.